The T cell receptor (beta chain) described here comes from a study of chemoradiotherapy in HPV16-positive cancers. Study results and caveats: The functional HPV-specific definition rests on just two HPV16-positive patients. Candidate HPV-specific clones and E7-related TCR motifs grew in tumor during treatment.

Regarding this clone: Its antigen is as yet unknown.

Repeated repertoire sampling spanned the course of chemoradiotherapy. Produced via immunoSEQ multiplex PCR; TCRdb's table is partial and in-frame only. Of approximately 560 clones detected, more than 85% appear once; the ten largest clones hold 3.5% to 5%. CDR3 size: 17 residues. With 6 bases removed from V and 2 bases from J, the gap between germline ends came to 21 bases. Germline CDR1 is SGHTA and CDR2 is FQGNSA. The clonotype originates from a human donor with HPV-associated anogenital cancer. This chain joins TRBV7-2 and TRBJ2-3; D could derive from TRBD1 or TRBD2 (6 bases each). Sequenced here: tumor tissue, sampled from a patient who underwent chemoradiotherapy. CDR3 bases: TGTGCCAGCAGACGGGGGCCGGGGGTGTCGGTCACAGATACGCAGTATTTT. The encoded protein is CASRRGPGVSVTDTQYF.